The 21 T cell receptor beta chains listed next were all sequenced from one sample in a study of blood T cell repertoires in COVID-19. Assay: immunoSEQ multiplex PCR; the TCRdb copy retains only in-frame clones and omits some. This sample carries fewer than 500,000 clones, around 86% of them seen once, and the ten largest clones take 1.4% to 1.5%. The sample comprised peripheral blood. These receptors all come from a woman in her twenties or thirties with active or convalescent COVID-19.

DNA for the CDR3: TGTGCCAGCAGTTTTAGGGCGGGGTACGAGCAGTACTTC. Amino acid sequence: CASSFRAGYEQYF. The chain couples TRBV12-3 or TRBV12-4 to TRBJ2-7; D is possibly TRBD2 (6 bases). The CDR3 sequence is 13 residues long. The V and J ends lost 3 bases and 4 bases respectively, with 10 bases between them.

CDR3 amino acids: CASSLTTGVQETQYF. CDR3 nucleotide sequence: TGTGCCAGCAGCCTTACGACGGGGGTCCAAGAGACCCAGTACTTC. The chain couples TRBV11-2 to TRBJ2-5; possible D gene TRBD2, 6 bases. The CDR3 totals 15 residues. V was shortened by 5 bases and J by 1 base, with 14 bases between the two germline ends. Germline values: CDR1 SGHAT, CDR2 FQNNGV.

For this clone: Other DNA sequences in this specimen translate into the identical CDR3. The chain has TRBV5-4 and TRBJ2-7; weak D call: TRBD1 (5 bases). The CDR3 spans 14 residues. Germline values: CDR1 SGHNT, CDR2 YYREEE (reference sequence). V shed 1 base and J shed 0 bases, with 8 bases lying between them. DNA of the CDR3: TGTGCCAGCAGCTTGACAGGTTCCTCCTACGAGCAGTACTTC. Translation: CASSLTGSSYEQYF. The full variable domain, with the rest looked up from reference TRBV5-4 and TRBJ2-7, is ETGVTQSPTHLIKTRGQQVTLRCSSQSGHNTVSWYQQALGQGPQFIFQYYREEENGRGNFPPRFSGLQFPNYSSELNVNALELDDSALYLCASSLTGSSYEQYFGPGTRLTVT.

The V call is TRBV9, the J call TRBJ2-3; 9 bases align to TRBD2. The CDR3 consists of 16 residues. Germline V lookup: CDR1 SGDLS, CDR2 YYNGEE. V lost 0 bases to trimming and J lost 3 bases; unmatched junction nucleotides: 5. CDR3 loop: CASSVGTSDKTDTQYF. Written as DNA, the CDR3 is TGTGCCAGCAGCGTAGGGACTAGCGATAAGACAGATACGCAGTATTTT.

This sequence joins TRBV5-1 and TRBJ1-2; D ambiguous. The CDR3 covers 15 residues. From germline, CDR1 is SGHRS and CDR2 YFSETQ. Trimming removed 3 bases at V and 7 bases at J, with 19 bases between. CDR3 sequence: CASSSATDNRPGYTF. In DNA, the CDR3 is TGCGCCAGCAGCTCGGCCACAGACAATCGGCCTGGCTACACCTTC.

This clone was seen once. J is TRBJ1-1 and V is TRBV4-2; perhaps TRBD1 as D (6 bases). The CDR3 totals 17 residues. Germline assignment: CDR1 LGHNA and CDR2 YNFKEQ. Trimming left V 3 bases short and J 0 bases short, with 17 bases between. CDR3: CASSQMGTGSLNTEAFF. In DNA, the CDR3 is TGTGCCAGCAGCCAGATGGGAACAGGGAGCCTGAACACTGAAGCTTTCTTT.

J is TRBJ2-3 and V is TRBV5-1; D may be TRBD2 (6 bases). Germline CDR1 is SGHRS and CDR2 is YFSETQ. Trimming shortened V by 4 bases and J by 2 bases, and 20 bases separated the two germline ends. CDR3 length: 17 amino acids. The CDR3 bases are TGCGCCAGCAGCCCCAAGGTCGGGGGAGGCTTCACAGATACGCAGTATTTT. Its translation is CASSPKVGGGFTDTQYF. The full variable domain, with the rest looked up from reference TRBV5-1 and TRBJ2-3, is KAGVTQTPRYLIKTRGQQVTLSCSPISGHRSVSWYQQTPGQGLQFLFEYFSETQRNKGNFPGRFSGRQFSNSRSEMNVSTLELGDSALYLCASSPKVGGGFTDTQYFGPGTRLTVL.

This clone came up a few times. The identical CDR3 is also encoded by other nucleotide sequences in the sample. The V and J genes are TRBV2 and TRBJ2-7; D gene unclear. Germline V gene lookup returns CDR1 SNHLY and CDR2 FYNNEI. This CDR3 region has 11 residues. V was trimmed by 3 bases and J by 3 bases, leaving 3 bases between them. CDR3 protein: CASSDYYEQYF. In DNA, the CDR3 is TGTGCCAGCAGTGACTACTACGAGCAGTACTTC.

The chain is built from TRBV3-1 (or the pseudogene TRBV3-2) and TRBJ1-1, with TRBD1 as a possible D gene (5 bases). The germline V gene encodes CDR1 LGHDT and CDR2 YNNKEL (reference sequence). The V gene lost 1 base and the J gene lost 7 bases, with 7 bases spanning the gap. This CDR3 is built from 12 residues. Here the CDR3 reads CASSQGQSEAFF. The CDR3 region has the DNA TGTGCCAGCAGCCAAGGACAGAGTGAAGCTTTCTTT.

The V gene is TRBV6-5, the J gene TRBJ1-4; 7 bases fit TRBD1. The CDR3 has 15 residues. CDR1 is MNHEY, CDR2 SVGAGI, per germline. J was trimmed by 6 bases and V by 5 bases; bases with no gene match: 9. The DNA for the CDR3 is TGTGCCAGCAGTAGGAGACAGGGAGAATATGAAAAACTGTTTTTT. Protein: CASSRRQGEYEKLFF.

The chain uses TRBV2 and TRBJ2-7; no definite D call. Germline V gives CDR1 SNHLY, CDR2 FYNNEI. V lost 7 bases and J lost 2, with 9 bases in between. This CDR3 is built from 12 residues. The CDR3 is CASNNPPYEQYF. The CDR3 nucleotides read TGTGCCAGCAACAACCCCCCCTACGAGCAGTACTTC. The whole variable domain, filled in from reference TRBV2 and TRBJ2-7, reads EPEVTQTPSHQVTQMGQEVILRCVPISNHLYFYWYRQILGQKVEFLVSFYNNEISEKSEIFDDQFSVERPDGSNFTLKIRSTKLEDSAMYFCASNNPPYEQYFGPGTRLTVT.

CDR3 sequence: CASSQDHAGGSYEQYF. The CDR3 DNA sequence: TGCGCCAGCAGCCAAGATCATGCCGGGGGTTCCTACGAGCAGTACTTC. The chain links TRBV4-1 to TRBJ2-7; a weak D match, TRBD2 (6 bases). Germline CDR1 and CDR2: MGHRA and YSYEKL. The CDR3 contains 16 residues. V shed 0 bases and J shed 1 base, with 13 bases lying between them.

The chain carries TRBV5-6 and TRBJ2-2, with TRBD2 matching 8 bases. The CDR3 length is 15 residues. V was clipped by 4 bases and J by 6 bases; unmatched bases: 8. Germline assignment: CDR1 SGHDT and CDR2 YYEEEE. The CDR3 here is CASSRKVAGPGELFF. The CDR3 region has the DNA TGTGCCAGCAGCCGCAAGGTAGCGGGACCCGGGGAGCTGTTTTTT.

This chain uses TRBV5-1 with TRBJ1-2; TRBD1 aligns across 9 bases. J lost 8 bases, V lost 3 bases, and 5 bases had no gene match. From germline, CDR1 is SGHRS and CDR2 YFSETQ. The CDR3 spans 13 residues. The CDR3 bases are TGCGCCAGCAGCTCGGGACAGGGCTTAGGCTACACCTTC. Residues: CASSSGQGLGYTF.

CDR3 sequence: CASRHTGGQNIQYF. The DNA of the CDR3 is TGTGCCAGTAGGCACACAGGGGGCCAAAACATTCAGTACTTC. The chain recombines TRBV19 with TRBJ2-4; 9 positions agree with TRBD1. This CDR3 has 14 residues. Germline CDR1 reads LNHDA; CDR2 reads SQIVND (reference sequence). V trimming: 6 bases; J trimming: 5 bases; junction bases outside the gene matches: 5.

As DNA, the CDR3 is TGCAGCGTTGAAGATCTTCAACTGACAGATACGCAGTATTTT. It specifies CSVEDLQLTDTQYF. The V and J genes are TRBV29-1 and TRBJ2-3; no definite D call. Germline CDR1 and CDR2: SQVTM and ANQGSEA. The ends were cut back, 0 bases at V and 3 bases at J, with 10 bases in the middle. This CDR3 is 14 amino acids long.

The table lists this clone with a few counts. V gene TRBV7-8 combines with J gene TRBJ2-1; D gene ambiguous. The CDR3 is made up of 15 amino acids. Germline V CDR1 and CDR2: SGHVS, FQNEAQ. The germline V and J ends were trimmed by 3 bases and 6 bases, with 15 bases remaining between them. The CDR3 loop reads CASSFGMSNFNEQFF. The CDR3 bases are TGTGCCAGCAGCTTTGGTATGTCTAACTTCAATGAGCAGTTCTTC.

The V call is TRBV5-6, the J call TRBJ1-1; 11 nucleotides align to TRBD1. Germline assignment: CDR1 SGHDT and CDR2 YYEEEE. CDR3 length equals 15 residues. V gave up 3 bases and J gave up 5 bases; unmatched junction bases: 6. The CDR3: CASSSDGTGGTEAFF. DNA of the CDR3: TGTGCCAGCAGCTCGGACGGGACAGGGGGGACTGAAGCTTTCTTT.

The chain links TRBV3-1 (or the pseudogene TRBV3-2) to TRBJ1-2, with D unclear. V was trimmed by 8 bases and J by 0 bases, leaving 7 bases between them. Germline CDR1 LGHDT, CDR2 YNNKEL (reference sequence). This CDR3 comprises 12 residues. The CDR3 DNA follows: TGTGCCAGCGGCGGAACTAACTATGGCTACACCTTC. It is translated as CASGGTNYGYTF.

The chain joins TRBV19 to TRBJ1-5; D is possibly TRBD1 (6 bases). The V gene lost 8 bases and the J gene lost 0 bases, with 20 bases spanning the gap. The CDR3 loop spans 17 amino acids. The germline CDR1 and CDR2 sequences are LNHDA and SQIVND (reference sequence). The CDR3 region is CASSYSLRTDSNQPQHF. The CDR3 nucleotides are TGTGCCAGTTCTTACTCGTTACGGACAGATAGCAATCAGCCCCAGCATTTT.

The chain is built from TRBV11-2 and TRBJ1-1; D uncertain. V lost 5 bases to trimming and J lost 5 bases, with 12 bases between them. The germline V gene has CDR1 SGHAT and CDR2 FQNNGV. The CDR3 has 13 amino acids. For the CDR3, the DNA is TGTGCCAGCAGCCTTGTAGTTGCTACTGAAGCTTTCTTT. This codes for CASSLVVATEAFF.